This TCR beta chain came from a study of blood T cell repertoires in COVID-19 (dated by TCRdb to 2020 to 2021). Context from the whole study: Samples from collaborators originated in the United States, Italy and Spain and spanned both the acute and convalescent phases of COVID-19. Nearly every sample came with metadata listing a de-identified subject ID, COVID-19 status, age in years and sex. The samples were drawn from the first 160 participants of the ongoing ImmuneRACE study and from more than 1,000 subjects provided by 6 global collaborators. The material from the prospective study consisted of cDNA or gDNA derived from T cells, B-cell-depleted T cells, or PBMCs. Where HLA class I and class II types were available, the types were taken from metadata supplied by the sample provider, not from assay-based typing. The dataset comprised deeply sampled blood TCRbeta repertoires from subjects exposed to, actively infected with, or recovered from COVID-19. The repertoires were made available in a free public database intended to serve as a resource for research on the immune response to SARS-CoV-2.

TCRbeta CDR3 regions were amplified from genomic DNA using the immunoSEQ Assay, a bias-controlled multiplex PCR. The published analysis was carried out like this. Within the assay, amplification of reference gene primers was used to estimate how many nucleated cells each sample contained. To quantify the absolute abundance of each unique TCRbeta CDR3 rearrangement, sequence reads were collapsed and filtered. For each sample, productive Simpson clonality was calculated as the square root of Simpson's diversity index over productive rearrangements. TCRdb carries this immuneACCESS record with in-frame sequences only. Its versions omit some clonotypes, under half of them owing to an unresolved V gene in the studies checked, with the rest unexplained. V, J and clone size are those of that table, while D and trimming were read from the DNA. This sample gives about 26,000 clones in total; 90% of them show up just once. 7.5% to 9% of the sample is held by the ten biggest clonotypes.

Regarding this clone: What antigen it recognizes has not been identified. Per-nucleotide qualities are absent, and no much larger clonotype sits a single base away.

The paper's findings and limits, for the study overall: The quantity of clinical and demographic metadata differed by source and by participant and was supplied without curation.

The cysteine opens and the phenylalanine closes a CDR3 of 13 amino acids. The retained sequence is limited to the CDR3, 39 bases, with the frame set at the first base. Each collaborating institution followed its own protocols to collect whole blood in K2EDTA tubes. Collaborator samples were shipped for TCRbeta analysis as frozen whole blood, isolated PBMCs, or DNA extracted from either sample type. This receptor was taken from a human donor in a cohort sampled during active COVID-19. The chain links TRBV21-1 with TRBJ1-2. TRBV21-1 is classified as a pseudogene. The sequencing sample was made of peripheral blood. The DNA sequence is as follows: TGTGCCAGCAGCAGAGGGACTGTCAATGGCTACACCTTC. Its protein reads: CASSRGTVNGYTF.